Each of the 28 T cell receptor beta chains below was sequenced from the same sample in a study of T cell changes during pregnancy in multiple sclerosis. The assay was immunoSEQ multiplex PCR, and TCRdb's table has in-frame clones only and misses some. The sample gives tens of thousands of clones, approximately 92% of which show up once; almost 2% is in the top ten. This material consisted of CD4+ T cells from peripheral blood mononuclear cells, taken after pregnancy. Every receptor here comes from a female donor in good health, enrolled as a control in a pregnancy study.

This clone was observed a few times. The chain has TRBV5-5 and TRBJ2-1; 11 bases match TRBD2. Trimming removed 3 bases from V and 6 bases from J; junction bases left unmatched: 8. Germline V gene data show CDR1 as SGHKS and CDR2 as YYEKEE (reference sequence). The CDR3 spans 16 residues. For the CDR3, the DNA is TGTGCCAGCAGCTGGACCGGGACTAGCGGTATCAATGAGCAGTTCTTC. Protein product: CASSWTGTSGINEQFF.

Comments on this clone: The sample contains more than one DNA sequence encoding this CDR3. The chain couples TRBV28 to TRBJ2-7; D is uncertain. Germline lookup yields CDR1 MDHEN and CDR2 SYDVKM. CDR3 size: 13 residues. Trimming pared 3 bases from V and 3 bases from J, leaving 9 bases between. Here the CDR3 DNA reads TGTGCCAGCAGTTTTGGTACAAACTACGAGCAGTACTTC. Protein product: CASSFGTNYEQYF.

This clone was recorded once. V and J are TRBV6-6 and TRBJ1-5; 8 bases agree with TRBD1. The CDR3 extends over 16 amino acids. V trimming: 6 bases; J trimming: 1 base; junction bases outside the gene matches: 8. Germline V lookup: CDR1 MNHNY, CDR2 SVGAGI (reference sequence). In DNA, the CDR3 is TGTGCCAGCAGGCCCCGGACAGGGACGAGCAATCAGCCCCAGCATTTT. Translated: CASRPRTGTSNQPQHF.

The genes are TRBV4-1 and TRBJ2-7; 12 positions agree with TRBD2. CDR1 is MGHRA and CDR2 is YSYEKL in the germline V gene. J lost 4 bases, V lost 3 bases, and 10 bases had no gene match. CDR3 size: 17 residues. In DNA, the CDR3 is TGCGCCAGCAGCCAGGTACTAGCGGGAGGTACGGGATACGAGCAGTACTTC. Translating gives CASSQVLAGGTGYEQYF.

The chain recombines TRBV9 with TRBJ2-3; unclear D gene. Trimming shortened V by 0 bases and J by 4 bases, and 9 bases separated the two germline ends. In germline, CDR1 is SGDLS, CDR2 YYNGEE. This CDR3 region has 14 residues. The DNA for the CDR3 is TGTGCCAGCAGCGTAGCCCTCCGGGCAGATACGCAGTATTTT. Protein product: CASSVALRADTQYF.

The V call is TRBV29-1, the J call TRBJ1-1, with 7 bases that match TRBD1. This CDR3 has 13 amino acids. V lost 4 bases to trimming and J lost 1 base; unmatched junction nucleotides: 3. CDR1 SQVTM and CDR2 ANQGSEA come from the germline V gene. CDR3 bases: TGCAGCGTTGTTGGGACAGAGAACACTGAAGCTTTCTTT. Translation gives CSVVGTENTEAFF.

The rearrangement uses TRBV6-6 and TRBJ2-2; D may be TRBD2 (5 bases). Germline-derived CDR1 and CDR2 are MNHNY and SVGAGI (reference sequence). This CDR3 region has 14 residues. V was cut by 6 bases and J by 8 bases, with 16 bases left in between. CDR3 bases: TGTGCCAGCAGCAAAGGTCTCGGGAAGGGGGAGCTGTTTTTT. Protein sequence: CASSKGLGKGELFF.

Turning to this clone: Additional DNA sequences in this sample encode the identical CDR3. The chain has TRBV5-1 and TRBJ1-5; D gene ambiguous. The CDR3 length is 15 residues. With 0 bases removed from V and 0 bases from J, the gap between germline ends came to 7 bases. Looked up from germline, CDR1 is SGHRS and CDR2 is YFSETQ. CDR3 in amino acids: CASSLAGNSNQPQHF. CDR3 nucleotides: TGCGCCAGCAGCTTGGCGGGGAATAGCAATCAGCCCCAGCATTTT. Supplemented by reference TRBV5-1 and TRBJ1-5, the full variable domain reads KAGVTQTPRYLIKTRGQQVTLSCSPISGHRSVSWYQQTPGQGLQFLFEYFSETQRNKGNFPGRFSGRQFSNSRSEMNVSTLELGDSALYLCASSLAGNSNQPQHFGDGTRLSIL.

This chain connects TRBV4-1 to TRBJ2-3; D not resolved. The CDR3 sequence is 14 residues long. Trimming stripped 1 base from V and 2 bases from J, with 7 bases between. In germline, CDR1 is MGHRA, CDR2 YSYEKL. CDR3 in amino acids: CASSQVPHTDTQYF. The CDR3 region has the DNA TGCGCCAGCAGCCAAGTCCCACACACAGATACGCAGTATTTT.

The rearrangement links TRBV28 to TRBJ2-1; perhaps TRBD2 as D (6 bases). The CDR3 runs to 16 residues. CDR1 and CDR2 from the germline V gene are MDHEN and SYDVKM. With 7 bases removed from V and 12 bases from J, the gap between germline ends came to 28 bases. The CDR3 loop is CASTLWRAGSSRGQFF. In DNA form, the CDR3 reads TGTGCCAGCACACTATGGAGGGCGGGGTCCTCTAGGGGGCAGTTCTTC.

The rearrangement links TRBV5-1 to TRBJ2-5; D possibly corresponds to TRBD1 (6 bases). CDR3 length: 13 residues. Germline CDR1 reads SGHRS; CDR2 reads YFSETQ. With 3 bases removed from V and 2 bases from J, the gap between germline ends came to 8 bases. Written as DNA, the CDR3 is TGCGCCAGCAGCTCAGGGGCTCAAGAGACCCAGTACTTC. It yields the protein CASSSGAQETQYF.

The chain couples TRBV18 to TRBJ1-3; no clear D. Looked up from germline, CDR1 is KGHSH and CDR2 is LQKENI. V was cut by 1 base and J by 0 bases, with 13 bases left in between. The CDR3 totals 17 residues. The CDR3 loop is CASSPLPRAPSGNTIYF. The CDR3 nucleotides are TGTGCCAGCTCACCACTTCCGAGGGCTCCCTCTGGAAACACCATATATTTT.

The rearrangement links TRBV5-4 to TRBJ2-1; 7 bases are shared with TRBD1. The V gene's germline CDR1 is SGHNT and CDR2 YYREEE (reference sequence). J was trimmed by 9 bases and V by 2 bases; bases with no gene match: 11. The CDR3 is 15 residues long. In DNA form, the CDR3 reads TGTGCCAGCAGCTTAGAACAGGGGAAAGGTGGTGAGCAGTTCTTC. This codes for CASSLEQGKGGEQFF. Full variable domain (rest looked up from reference TRBV5-4 and TRBJ2-1): ETGVTQSPTHLIKTRGQQVTLRCSSQSGHNTVSWYQQALGQGPQFIFQYYREEENGRGNFPPRFSGLQFPNYSSELNVNALELDDSALYLCASSLEQGKGGEQFFGPGTRLTVL.

The V gene is TRBV28, the J gene TRBJ2-3; D remains unclear. The germline V and J ends were trimmed by 8 bases and 0 bases, with 9 bases remaining between them. Germline V gene lookup returns CDR1 MDHEN and CDR2 SYDVKM. This CDR3 has 13 residues. The CDR3 reads CASWSISTDTQYF. CDR3 DNA: TGTGCCAGCTGGAGCATAAGCACAGATACGCAGTATTTT.

This rearrangement joins TRBV19 to TRBJ1-3; 7 bases map to TRBD1. The J segment lost 0 bases and the V segment lost 5 bases, leaving 13 bases of the junction unmatched. The CDR3 is 18 residues long. Germline CDR1 and CDR2: LNHDA and SQIVND (reference sequence). The CDR3 is CASSLSTGTDTSGNTIYF. The CDR3 nucleotides read TGTGCCAGTAGTCTCTCTACCGGGACAGATACCTCTGGAAACACCATATATTTT.

The chain is built from TRBV19 and TRBJ1-2, with D unclear. The CDR3 length is 15 residues. Trimming left V 2 bases short and J 5 bases short, with 15 bases between. The germline gives CDR1 LNHDA, CDR2 SQIVND (reference sequence). In DNA, the CDR3 is TGTGCCAGTAGTATATCGCGACTATCGATTTATGGCTACACCTTC. It translates to CASSISRLSIYGYTF.

This clone was picked up a small number of times. The CDR3 region is CARYPVREQFF. CDR3 nucleotide sequence: TGTGCCAGGTACCCGGTCCGAGAGCAGTTCTTC. V gene TRBV21-1 combines with J gene TRBJ2-1; the table names TRBD2, a call not compared with the DNA. TRBV21-1 is termed a pseudogene. The CDR3 length is 11 residues.

The chain links TRBV9 to TRBJ2-1, with 9 bases fitting TRBD2. J was trimmed by 7 bases and V by 0 bases; bases with no gene match: 5. CDR3 length: 15 amino acids. Germline V gene sequence: CDR1 SGDLS, CDR2 YYNGEE. CDR3 sequence: CASSVESGGSNEQFF. CDR3 sequence (DNA): TGTGCCAGCAGCGTAGAAAGCGGGGGGTCGAATGAGCAGTTCTTC.

The chain carries TRBV28 and TRBJ1-2; 9 nucleotides line up with TRBD1. Germline assignment: CDR1 MDHEN and CDR2 SYDVKM. V lost 5 bases, J lost 1 base, and 5 bases stayed unmatched. The CDR3 is made up of 15 amino acids. The CDR3 loop reads CASSPRDRVNYGYTF. CDR3 nucleotide sequence: TGTGCCAGCAGTCCCCGGGACAGGGTTAACTATGGCTACACCTTC.

V and J are TRBV6-4 and TRBJ2-2, with 11 bases lining up with TRBD2. V dropped 0 bases and J dropped 3; count of bases not matched to a gene: 0. CDR1 MRHNA and CDR2 SNTAGT come from the germline V gene. The CDR3 spans 16 residues. The CDR3 sequence is CASSDSSGGDTGELFF. CDR3 in DNA: TGTGCCAGCAGTGACTCTAGCGGGGGGGACACCGGGGAGCTGTTTTTT.

The rearrangement joins TRBV7-9 to TRBJ1-4; D may be TRBD1 (5 bases). The length of the CDR3 is 16 residues. In germline, CDR1 is SEHNR, CDR2 FQNEAQ (reference sequence). V dropped 1 base and J dropped 3 bases, with 12 bases sitting between them. CDR3: CASSLEVGRANEKLFF. DNA of the CDR3: TGTGCCAGCAGCTTAGAGGTGGGGCGTGCTAATGAAAAACTGTTTTTT. The full variable domain, in which reference TRBV7-9 and TRBJ1-4 provide the parts outside the CDR3, is DTGVSQNPRHKITKRGQNVTFRCDPISEHNRLYWYRQTLGQGPEFLTYFQNEAQLEKSRLLSDRFSAERPKGSFSTLEIQRTEQGDSAMYLCASSLEVGRANEKLFFGSGTQLSVL.

The rearrangement uses TRBV10-3 and TRBJ1-1; D gene uncertain. The germline V and J ends were trimmed by 4 bases and 2 bases, with 20 bases remaining between them. The CDR3 totals 17 residues. CDR1 is ENHRY and CDR2 is SYGVKD in the germline V gene. The CDR3 sequence is CAISAAAGEGLNTEAFF. The CDR3 DNA sequence: TGTGCCATCAGTGCAGCGGCAGGTGAGGGCCTAAACACTGAAGCTTTCTTT.

The chain links TRBV27 to TRBJ2-3; D not certain. Trimming removed 3 bases at V and 3 bases at J, with 7 bases between. This CDR3 has 13 amino acids. CDR1 is MNHEY, CDR2 SMNVEV, per germline (reference sequence). The CDR3 DNA follows: TGTGCCAGCAGTTTCCTAGGTACAGATACGCAGTATTTT. Amino acid sequence: CASSFLGTDTQYF.

V and J are TRBV4-1 and TRBJ1-2; 7 bases are shared with TRBD1. The V segment lost 1 base and the J segment 0 bases; nucleotides outside the gene matches: 5. CDR3 size: 16 residues. Germline V gene data show CDR1 as MGHRA and CDR2 as YSYEKL. The CDR3 sequence: CASSQAPQGSNYGYTF. In DNA form, the CDR3 reads TGCGCCAGCAGCCAAGCCCCACAGGGGTCTAACTATGGCTACACCTTC.

DNA for the CDR3: TGTGCCACCAGCAGACGCGGGGGGGCTCCTTACAATGAGCAGTTCTTC. It specifies CATSRRGGAPYNEQFF. The chain joins TRBV15 to TRBJ2-1, with 9 bases lining up with TRBD2. Unmatched junction bases numbered 6, after V lost 2 bases and J lost 4 bases. The CDR3 is 16 amino acids. Looked up from germline, CDR1 is LNHNV and CDR2 is YYDKDF (reference sequence).

In DNA, the CDR3 is TGTGCCTCCCGGACTAGCGGGACCTACGAGCAGTACTTC. Protein sequence: CASRTSGTYEQYF. The V gene is TRBV18, the J gene TRBJ2-7, with 12 nucleotides matching TRBD2. The CDR3 totals 13 residues. Germline CDR1 and CDR2: KGHSH and LQKENI. The junction had 4 bases not matched to a gene; V was cut back by 11 bases and J by 2 bases.

This rearrangement joins TRBV7-2 to TRBJ1-1; D unresolved. Germline V gene sequence: CDR1 SGHTA, CDR2 FQGNSA. Trimming cost V 1 base and J 3 bases, with 9 bases left between them. CDR3 length: 14 amino acids. The CDR3 DNA reads as TGTGCCAGCAGCTTAGTTACCGGGTACACTGAAGCTTTCTTT. The encoded protein is CASSLVTGYTEAFF.

The chain employs TRBV18 and TRBJ1-1, with TRBD1 matching 9 bases. Germline trimming cut 3 bases from V and 6 bases from J; bases unmatched to any gene: 5. The CDR3 totals 14 residues. The germline gives CDR1 KGHSH, CDR2 LQKENI. The CDR3 sequence: CASSPATGGAEAFF. Here the CDR3 DNA reads TGTGCCAGCTCACCCGCGACAGGGGGAGCTGAAGCTTTCTTT.